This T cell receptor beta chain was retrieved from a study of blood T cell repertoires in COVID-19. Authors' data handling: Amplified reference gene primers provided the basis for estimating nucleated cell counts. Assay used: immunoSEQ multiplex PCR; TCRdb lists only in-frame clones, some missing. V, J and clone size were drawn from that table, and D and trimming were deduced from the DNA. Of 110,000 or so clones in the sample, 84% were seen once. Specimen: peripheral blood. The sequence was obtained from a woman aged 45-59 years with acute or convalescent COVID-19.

CDR3 nucleotides: TGTGCCAGTAGTCCCCGCTATCGACAGGGGTATAATGAAAAACTGTTTTTT. Encoded protein: CASSPRYRQGYNEKLFF. The chain combines TRBV19 with TRBJ1-4; 8 positions agree with TRBD1. Looked up from germline, CDR1 is LNHDA and CDR2 is SQIVND (reference sequence). The CDR3 has 17 residues. V lost 5 bases and J lost 4; bases outside the gene matches: 12.